This note documents a single T cell receptor beta chain sequence. Its antigen is still unknown. The V and J ends lost 4 bases and 1 base respectively, with 13 bases between them. Germline CDR1 is GTSNPN and CDR2 is SVGIG (reference sequence). The CDR3 runs to 14 residues. These data belong to a study of T cells in localized non-small cell lung cancer. Study-wide results and limits: Sequencing covered just one tumor region, so heterogeneity cannot be ruled out.

The table came from immunoSEQ multiplex PCR; TCRdb's copy has only in-frame clones and leaves some out. The sample carries approximately 70,000 clones, approximately 80% recorded once. Sequencing used PBMCs, obtained before any cancer treatment. The gene calls are TRBV30 and TRBJ1-1, with D perhaps TRBD1 (5 bases). The sequence came from a man aged 35 to 69 with stage II lung adenocarcinoma. DNA of the CDR3: TGTGCCTGGACCCTGGGACTCCCGAACACTGAAGCTTTCTTT. This codes for CAWTLGLPNTEAFF.